This T cell receptor (beta chain) came from a study of OX40 agonist ivuxolimab in advanced cancers. Turning to the study itself: Ivuxolimab was administered intravenously to patients at 0.01 to 10 mg/kg every 2 weeks.

Produced via immunoSEQ multiplex PCR; TCRdb's table is partial and in-frame only. The sample lists about 79,000 clones, less than 85% seen once, with about 0.51% in the top ten. A remark on this clone: The antigen is undetermined.

Study outcomes and limitations: The antigen specificity of the peripheral T cells (those that were expanded) was not determined. Expanded clones tended on average to be more numerous among CD8+ T cells than CD4+.

Germline assignment: CDR1 SGHNT and CDR2 YENEEA. CDR3 length: 13 amino acids. Trimming removed 5 bases from V and 11 bases from J; junction bases left unmatched: 8. If patients had autoimmune disease history or systemic immunosuppression, they were excluded. The starting material was CD4+ or CD8+ T cells sorted from blood, obtained in a trial of the OX40 agonist ivuxolimab. The TCR originated in an adult with an advanced solid tumor such as melanoma, head and neck, liver or kidney cancer. The genes are TRBV11-3 and TRBJ2-3; 9 bases are shared with TRBD1. The chain's CDR3 is CASSRTGEERQYF. The CDR3 coding sequence is TGTGCCAGCAGCCGGACAGGGGAGGAACGGCAGTATTTT. Looking up the rest from reference TRBV11-3 and TRBJ2-3 gives the full variable domain: EAGVVQSPRYKIIEKKQPVAFWCNPISGHNTLYWYLQNLGQGPELLIRYENEEAVDDSQLPKDRFSAERLKGVDSTLKIQPAELGDSAVYLCASSRTGEERQYFGPGTRLTVL.